This entry features one T cell receptor beta chain sequence. Authors' analysis steps: Reference gene primer amplification gave estimated nucleated cell counts. Method: immunoSEQ multiplex PCR; TCRdb's copy keeps in-frame clones and lacks some. V, J and clone size derive from that table, while D and trimming were established from the DNA sequence. The table lists 230,000 or so clones, roughly 87% of them singletons. J lost 7 bases, V lost 5 bases, and 10 bases had no gene match. This CDR3 contains 15 residues. CDR1 LNHDA and CDR2 SQIVND come from the germline V gene (reference sequence). The sample originates from a study of blood T cell repertoires in COVID-19. Whole-study context: Researchers got acute and convalescent COVID-19 samples from the United States, Italy and Spain. PBMCs, B-cell-depleted T cells, or T cells provided the cDNA or gDNA that made up the material.

This TCR was recovered from a man between 40 and 49 years old with active or convalescent COVID-19. The chain is built from TRBV19 and TRBJ1-4, with 7 bases identical to TRBD1. Material: peripheral blood. The CDR3, as DNA: TGTGCCAGTAGTTCCCGGGACAGAGTCTTTGAAAAACTGTTTTTT. Translated, it gives CASSSRDRVFEKLFF.